The source of this T cell receptor beta chain is a study of T cell repertoires in cytomegalovirus infection. V lost 4 bases, J lost 3 bases, and 11 bases stayed unmatched. Germline V lookup: CDR1 SGHVS, CDR2 FNYEAQ. This CDR3 has 16 residues. This clonotype was picked up a small number of times. One entry per CDR3 protein results from TCRdb running MiXCR on the reads. The sample has around 450,000 distinct CDR3 sequences, under 40% seen once. This TCR was recovered from a human donor in good health (CMV status not recorded). Some clones in this sample may be carry-over from other donors' samples. The rearrangement uses TRBV7-6 and TRBJ1-2, with 7 bases aligning to TRBD1. Sequencing input: PBMCs. In DNA form, the CDR3 reads TGTGCCAGCAGCTCCCGATTGACAGGGCGGTACTATGGCTACACCTTC. It codes for CASSSRLTGRYYGYTF.